Shown below are 19 T cell receptor beta chains from a single sample sequenced in a study of cytomegalovirus exposure and HLA in healthy donors (dated by TCRdb to between 2016 and 2019). Library preparation used the immunoSEQ multiplex PCR assay. For the multiplex PCR, a mixture combining 60 forward primers for TCR Vbeta segments and 13 reverse primers for TCR Jbeta segments was used. The source is immuneACCESS, and TCRdb retained only in-frame sequences with V and J called. Part of the clones is not carried over; for the studies checked, unresolved V genes explain less than half of this, and the remainder is unexplained. The sample yields over 65,000 clones; less than 80% were counted once. About an eighth of the sample is held by the ten biggest clonotypes. The sequenced sample was PBMCs. The source of these receptors is a human donor in good health.

This clone occurred a few times. The CDR3 region is CASSEQGAGGYTF. The CDR3 DNA reads as TGTGCCAGCAGCGAACAGGGGGCAGGTGGCTACACCTTC. The chain joins TRBV7-9 to TRBJ1-2, with 9 bases that match TRBD1. The V gene end was trimmed by 5 bases and the J gene end by 7 bases; junction bases not matched to a gene: 5. This CDR3 comprises 13 residues. Germline V lookup: CDR1 SEHNR, CDR2 FQNEAQ (reference sequence). Supplemented by reference TRBV7-9 and TRBJ1-2, the full variable domain reads DTGVSQNPRHKITKRGQNVTFRCDPISEHNRLYWYRQTLGQGPEFLTYFQNEAQLEKSRLLSDRFSAERPKGSFSTLEIQRTEQGDSAMYLCASSEQGAGGYTFGSGTRLTVV.

V is TRBV4-3 and J is TRBJ2-7; 7 positions match TRBD1. Germline loops: CDR1 LGHNA, CDR2 YSLEER. This CDR3 has 15 residues. Trimming cost V 0 bases and J 3 bases; bases outside gene matches: 5. The CDR3 loop reads CASSQDTGADYEQYF. CDR3 sequence (DNA): TGCGCCAGCAGCCAAGATACAGGGGCGGACTACGAGCAGTACTTC.

The chain has TRBV6-5 and TRBJ1-5, with D maybe TRBD1 (6 bases). The CDR3 totals 15 residues. Germline values: CDR1 MNHEY, CDR2 SVGAGI. Trimming cost V 4 bases and J 0 bases, with 10 bases left between them. The CDR3 loop is CASSSQGYSNQPQHF. Written as DNA, the CDR3 is TGTGCCAGCAGTTCACAGGGATATAGCAATCAGCCCCAGCATTTT.

The rearrangement uses TRBV27 and TRBJ1-4, with D possibly being TRBD1 (5 bases). Between the trimmed V and J ends, which lost 2 bases and 5 bases, there was a span of 9 bases. The CDR3 covers 14 residues. Germline V gene lookup returns CDR1 MNHEY and CDR2 SMNVEV (reference sequence). In nucleotides, the CDR3 is TGTGCCAGCAGTTTAGGAGCAGGGAATGAAAAACTGTTTTTT. Translating it yields CASSLGAGNEKLFF.

The J gene is TRBJ1-1, the V gene TRBV2; D is unclear. The CDR3 covers 11 residues. Germline assignment: CDR1 SNHLY and CDR2 FYNNEI. The V end lost 3 bases, the J end lost 8 bases, and 7 bases lay between the germline ends. CDR3: CASSEYGEAFF. The CDR3 DNA reads as TGTGCCAGCAGTGAGTATGGCGAAGCTTTCTTT.

This chain links TRBV7-2 with TRBJ2-5, with D maybe TRBD2 (5 bases). V lost 2 bases, J lost 4 bases, and 11 bases lay in between. The germline V gene has CDR1 SGHTA and CDR2 FQGNSA. CDR3 size: 14 residues. This CDR3 reads CASSLFGRGETQYF. CDR3 bases: TGTGCCAGCAGCTTATTCGGCCGGGGAGAGACCCAGTACTTC. The complete variable domain, with remaining parts taken from reference TRBV7-2 and TRBJ2-5, reads GAGVSQSPSNKVTEKGKDVELRCDPISGHTALYWYRQSLGQGLEFLIYFQGNSAPDKSGLPSDRFSAERTGGSVSTLTIQRTQQEDSAVYLCASSLFGRGETQYFGPGTRLLVL.

The chain carries TRBV5-1 and TRBJ2-3; TRBD2 is a possible D gene (6 bases). Germline V lookup: CDR1 SGHRS, CDR2 YFSETQ. The CDR3 covers 17 residues. V was trimmed by 3 bases and J by 1 base, leaving 18 bases between them. In DNA form, the CDR3 reads TGCGCCAGCAGCTCCACCCCGGGAGTGGCGGGCACAGATACGCAGTATTTT. This codes for CASSSTPGVAGTDTQYF.

This clone has ten or more counts. The chain recombines TRBV6-1 with TRBJ2-1; tentatively, D is TRBD2 (5 bases). Trimming took off 1 base at V and 0 bases at J, with 7 bases between the two ends. This CDR3 comprises 15 residues. Germline CDR1 is MNHNS and CDR2 is SASEGT. The chain's CDR3 is CASSEGTSSYNEQFF. CDR3 nucleotide sequence: TGTGCCAGCAGTGAAGGCACTAGCTCCTACAATGAGCAGTTCTTC.

This clone showed up just once. V is TRBV6-5 and J is TRBJ1-6; TRBD1 aligns across 9 bases. This CDR3 region has 15 residues. Per the germline V gene, CDR1 is MNHEY and CDR2 is SVGAGI. V lost 5 bases, J lost 7 bases, and 6 bases stayed unmatched. This CDR3 reads CASSPTGTGNSPLHF. The CDR3 nucleotides are TGTGCCAGCAGTCCAACCGGGACAGGGAATTCACCCCTCCACTTT.

V gene TRBV11-3 combines with J gene TRBJ2-7; D unresolved. Trimming removed 5 bases at V and 7 bases at J, with 6 bases between. This CDR3 comprises 10 residues. CDR1 and CDR2 (germline): SGHNT, YENEEA. CDR3 nucleotides: TGTGCCAGCAGCATCGGGGAGCAGTACTTC. Its protein product is CASSIGEQYF.

This chain links TRBV7-2 with TRBJ2-5; possibly TRBD1 for D (6 bases). Germline V CDR1 and CDR2: SGHTA, FQGNSA. The CDR3 is made up of 14 amino acids. V was shortened by 8 bases and J by 5 bases, with 18 bases between the two germline ends. DNA for the CDR3: TGTGCCAGCGGTTTGGGGGCACGCGTGGAGACCCAGTACTTC. Encoded protein: CASGLGARVETQYF. Full variable domain (remainder filled in from reference TRBV7-2 and TRBJ2-5): GAGVSQSPSNKVTEKGKDVELRCDPISGHTALYWYRQSLGQGLEFLIYFQGNSAPDKSGLPSDRFSAERTGGSVSTLTIQRTQQEDSAVYLCASGLGARVETQYFGPGTRLLVL.

The genes are TRBV4-3 and TRBJ1-6; 7 bases match TRBD1. This CDR3 region has 17 residues. V trimming: 1 base; J trimming: 8 bases; junction bases outside the gene matches: 11. Germline values: CDR1 LGHNA, CDR2 YSLEER. DNA of the CDR3: TGCGCCAGCAGCCAAGGAGCGGCAGGGGGTTTGGATTCACCCCTCCACTTT. It yields the protein CASSQGAAGGLDSPLHF.

The rearrangement links TRBV6-1 to TRBJ1-3; D gene uncertain. The germline CDR1 and CDR2 sequences are MNHNS and SASEGT. The CDR3 runs to 18 residues. V shed 0 bases and J shed 0 bases, with 15 bases lying between them. CDR3 sequence: CASSEAELRRSSGNTIYF. The CDR3 DNA reads TGTGCCAGCAGTGAAGCAGAACTACGACGCAGCTCTGGAAACACCATATATTTT.

The rearrangement links TRBV5-1 to TRBJ2-3; 12 bases map to TRBD2. The CDR3 contains 17 residues. Germline assignment: CDR1 SGHRS and CDR2 YFSETQ. V lost 0 bases to trimming and J lost 2 bases; unmatched junction nucleotides: 4. The CDR3 sequence is CASSLGTSGEPTDTQYF. The CDR3 DNA sequence: TGCGCCAGCAGCTTGGGGACTAGCGGGGAACCCACAGATACGCAGTATTTT.

A remark on this clone: The germline gene is not matched at one end of the junction; a read error may be the cause. The chain links TRBV7-9 to TRBJ1-5; perhaps TRBD1 as D (5 bases). Germline assignment: CDR1 SEHNR and CDR2 FQNEAQ (reference sequence). The length of the CDR3 is 15 residues. Written as DNA, the CDR3 is TGTGCCAGCAGCTTAGCCCTCCCGGGGGATCAGCCCCAGAATTTT. As protein: CASSLALPGDQPQNF.

This chain links TRBV9 with TRBJ1-2; D remains ambiguous. Trimming took off 0 bases at V and 5 bases at J, with 14 bases between the two ends. The CDR3 is 15 residues long. CDR1 is SGDLS, CDR2 YYNGEE, per germline. The CDR3, as DNA: TGTGCCAGCAGCGTAGCGAGGGAGGGTGGATATGGCTACACCTTC. Translation: CASSVAREGGYGYTF. Full variable domain (remainder filled in from reference TRBV9 and TRBJ1-2): DSGVTQTPKHLITATGQRVTLRCSPRSGDLSVYWYQQSLDQGLQFLIQYYNGEERAKGNILERFSAQQFPDLHSELNLSSLELGDSALYFCASSVAREGGYGYTFGSGTRLTVV.

This rearrangement joins TRBV7-9 to TRBJ1-4, with 9 bases that match TRBD1. The CDR3 has 15 amino acids. Trimming took 4 bases from V and 7 from J; bases not matched to a gene: 7. The germline CDR1 and CDR2 sequences are SEHNR and FQNEAQ (reference sequence). The CDR3 region has the DNA TGTGCCAGCAGCTCGAACAGGGGGCTGGTTGAAAAACTGTTTTTT. This gives the protein CASSSNRGLVEKLFF.

This clone was found a few times. The chain combines TRBV6-5 with TRBJ1-4; D is undetermined. CDR1 and CDR2 from the germline V gene are MNHEY and SVGAGI. The CDR3 length is 16 residues. The germline V and J ends were trimmed by 2 bases and 14 bases, with 24 bases remaining between them. The CDR3 nucleotides read TGTGCCAGCAGTTACGTAGGCGGAGCCGGGTCGGGAGGGCTGTTTTTT. Its protein is CASSYVGGAGSGGLFF.

This clone appeared once. The gene calls are TRBV4-1 and TRBJ2-5; a weak D match, TRBD2 (5 bases). The CDR3 spans 14 residues. Germline CDR1 and CDR2: MGHRA and YSYEKL. The V and J ends lost 2 bases and 3 bases respectively, with 10 bases between them. The CDR3 sequence: CASSQPWGEETQYF. CDR3 DNA: TGCGCCAGCAGCCAACCTTGGGGAGAAGAGACCCAGTACTTC.